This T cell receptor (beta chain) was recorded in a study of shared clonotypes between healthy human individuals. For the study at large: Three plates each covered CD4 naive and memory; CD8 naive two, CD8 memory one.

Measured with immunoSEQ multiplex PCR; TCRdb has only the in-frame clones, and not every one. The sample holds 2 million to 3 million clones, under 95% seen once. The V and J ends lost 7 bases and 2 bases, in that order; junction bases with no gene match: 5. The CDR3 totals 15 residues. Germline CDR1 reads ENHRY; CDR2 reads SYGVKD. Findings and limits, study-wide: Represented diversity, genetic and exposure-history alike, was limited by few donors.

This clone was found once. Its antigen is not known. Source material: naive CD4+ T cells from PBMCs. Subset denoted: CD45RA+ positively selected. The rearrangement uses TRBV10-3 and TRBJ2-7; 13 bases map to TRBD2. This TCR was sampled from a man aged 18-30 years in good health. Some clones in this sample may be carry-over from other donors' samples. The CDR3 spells CAIKNGLAGAYEQYF. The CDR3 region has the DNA TGTGCCATCAAGAACGGACTAGCGGGAGCCTACGAGCAGTACTTC.